These T cell receptor beta chains were read from a single sample in a study of regulatory T cells in long-lasting Graves disease. TCRdb ran MiXCR on the multiplex PCR reads and lists one entry per CDR3 protein. The sample carries a few hundred thousand distinct CDR3 sequences, roughly 25% recorded once. The sample consisted of peripheral blood mononuclear cells (PBMCs), taken when the disease was refractory, from a patient treated with antithyroid drugs. The source of these receptors is a woman aged 40 to 55 with Graves disease. Each CDR3 is given with its conserved first and last residue. The D gene is left open where the match is weak. Expanded clones get a size class; other rows say once, few or many, or leave the size out.

v_gene: TRBV5-1
d_gene: .
j_gene: TRBJ1-1
abundance: .
CDR3aa: CASSLSPVNTEAFF
CDR3nt: TGCGCCAGCAGCCTTTCACCAGTGAACACTGAAGCTTTCTTT

v_gene: TRBV5-1
d_gene: TRBD1
j_gene: TRBJ1-1
abundance: .
CDR3aa: CASSTRQGAPIKAFF
CDR3nt: TGCGCCAGCAGCACCAGACAGGGGGCACCCATCAAAGCTTTCTTT

v_gene: TRBV28
d_gene: .
j_gene: TRBJ1-1
abundance: many
CDR3aa: CANSLPTGVVNTEAFF
CDR3nt: TGTGCCAACAGTTTACCGACGGGGGTTGTGAACACTGAAGCTTTCTTT

v_gene: TRBV6-2/TRBV6-3
d_gene: .
j_gene: TRBJ2-7
abundance: few
CDR3aa: CASSESGWYKRYEQYF
CDR3nt: TGTGCCAGCAGTGAAAGTGGTTGGTACAAAAGATACGAGCAGTACTTC

v_gene: TRBV2
d_gene: .
j_gene: TRBJ1-5
abundance: few
CDR3aa: CASGINGQAQPQHF
CDR3nt: TGTGCCAGCGGGATCAACGGTCAGGCGCAGCCCCAGCATTTT

v_gene: TRBV9
d_gene: .
j_gene: TRBJ1-3
abundance: few
CDR3aa: CASSAGGPGGRNTIYF
CDR3nt: TGTGCCAGCAGCGCGGGAGGACCCGGGGGGAGAAACACCATATATTTT

v_gene: TRBV30
d_gene: TRBD2
j_gene: TRBJ2-7
abundance: few
CDR3aa: CAWSEGRGSYDEQYF
CDR3nt: TGTGCCTGGAGTGAGGGGCGCGGGAGTTACGACGAGCAGTACTTC

v_gene: TRBV2
d_gene: .
j_gene: TRBJ1-6
abundance: many
CDR3aa: CASSRMGENSPLHF
CDR3nt: TGTGCCAGCAGTAGGATGGGGGAAAATTCACCCCTCCACTTT

v_gene: TRBV6-5
d_gene: .
j_gene: TRBJ2-2
abundance: many
CDR3aa: CASSYSWRVASRTGELFF
CDR3nt: TGTGCCAGCAGTTACTCGTGGCGTGTGGCTAGTAGGACCGGGGAGCTGTTTTTT

v_gene: TRBV2
d_gene: .
j_gene: TRBJ1-1
abundance: many
CDR3aa: CASSVPNSWGRTEAFF
CDR3nt: TGTGCCAGCAGTGTCCCTAATTCGTGGGGGCGCACTGAAGCTTTCTTT

v_gene: TRBV20-1
d_gene: .
j_gene: TRBJ1-1
abundance: many
CDR3aa: CSASRQTNTEAFF
CDR3nt: TGCAGTGCTAGTAGGCAGACGAACACTGAAGCTTTCTTT

v_gene: TRBV19
d_gene: TRBD1
j_gene: TRBJ2-2
abundance: .
CDR3aa: CASSIRQGANTGELFF
CDR3nt: TGTGCCAGTAGTATCAGACAGGGCGCGAACACCGGGGAGCTGTTTTTT

v_gene: TRBV6-1
d_gene: .
j_gene: TRBJ1-2
abundance: many
CDR3aa: CASGRANYGYTF
CDR3nt: TGTGCCAGCGGGAGAGCTAACTATGGCTACACCTTC

v_gene: TRBV14
d_gene: .
j_gene: TRBJ2-7
abundance: .
CDR3aa: CASSQNRVQREQYF
CDR3nt: TGTGCCAGCAGCCAAAACAGGGTACAGCGCGAGCAGTACTTC

v_gene: TRBV30
d_gene: TRBD2
j_gene: TRBJ2-1
abundance: few
CDR3aa: CAWSQRSLAEVNEQFF
CDR3nt: TGTGCCTGGAGCCAACGGAGCCTAGCGGAAGTAAATGAGCAGTTCTTC

v_gene: TRBV29-1
d_gene: TRBD2
j_gene: TRBJ2-1
abundance: .
CDR3aa: CSVRPGLDFYEQFF
CDR3nt: TGCAGCGTTCGCCCGGGACTAGATTTCTATGAGCAGTTCTTC

v_gene: TRBV28
d_gene: TRBD1
j_gene: TRBJ1-1
abundance: many
CDR3aa: CASSTGTGVIGTEAFF
CDR3nt: TGTGCCAGCAGTACTGGGACAGGGGTAATTGGGACTGAAGCTTTCTTT

v_gene: TRBV7-6
d_gene: .
j_gene: TRBJ1-4
abundance: many
CDR3aa: CASSLNSGEKLFF
CDR3nt: TGTGCCAGCAGCTTAAACTCGGGGGAAAAACTGTTTTTT

v_gene: TRBV11-1
d_gene: .
j_gene: TRBJ2-1
abundance: many
CDR3aa: CASSLEGDSYNEQFF
CDR3nt: TGTGCCAGCAGCTTAGAGGGGGACTCCTACAATGAGCAGTTCTTC

v_gene: TRBV27
d_gene: .
j_gene: TRBJ2-7
abundance: many
CDR3aa: CASSLRSPPGPYEQYF
CDR3nt: TGTGCCAGCAGTTTACGCTCCCCCCCTGGACCATACGAGCAGTACTTC

v_gene: TRBV24-1
d_gene: TRBD1
j_gene: TRBJ2-2
abundance: many
CDR3aa: CATSDWTGGELFF
CDR3nt: TGTGCCACCAGTGATTGGACAGGAGGGGAGCTGTTTTTT

v_gene: TRBV28
d_gene: TRBD1
j_gene: TRBJ1-5
abundance: many
CDR3aa: CASRRTGGNQPQHF
CDR3nt: TGTGCCAGCAGAAGAACAGGGGGCAATCAGCCCCAGCATTTT

v_gene: TRBV15
d_gene: TRBD1
j_gene: TRBJ1-5
abundance: many
CDR3aa: CATSRWDRENQPQHF
CDR3nt: TGTGCCACCAGCAGATGGGACAGGGAGAATCAGCCCCAGCATTTT

v_gene: TRBV19
d_gene: .
j_gene: TRBJ1-1
abundance: many
CDR3aa: CASSIRGRPTEAFF
CDR3nt: TGTGCCAGTAGTATCCGTGGACGCCCTACTGAAGCTTTCTTT

v_gene: TRBV7-8
d_gene: TRBD1
j_gene: TRBJ1-1
abundance: many
CDR3aa: CASSLGQGGTAFF
CDR3nt: TGTGCCAGCAGCTTAGGTCAGGGGGGTACGGCTTTCTTT

v_gene: TRBV2
d_gene: .
j_gene: TRBJ2-2
abundance: few
CDR3aa: CASSEGLPGPGELFF
CDR3nt: TGTGCCAGCAGTGAAGGACTACCGGGGCCCGGGGAGCTGTTTTTT

v_gene: TRBV10-1
d_gene: .
j_gene: TRBJ2-1
abundance: few
CDR3aa: CASSEAGGPYNEQFF
CDR3nt: TGCGCCAGCAGTGAGGCCGGGGGACCCTACAATGAGCAGTTCTTC

v_gene: TRBV27
d_gene: .
j_gene: TRBJ1-1
abundance: many
CDR3aa: CASSLGGLTEAFF
CDR3nt: TGTGCCAGCAGTTTAGGTGGGCTCACTGAAGCTTTCTTT

v_gene: TRBV28
d_gene: .
j_gene: TRBJ1-1
abundance: many
CDR3aa: CASRSRPGVKRNTEAFF
CDR3nt: TGTGCCAGCAGATCCAGACCAGGGGTTAAGAGGAACACTGAAGCTTTCTTT

v_gene: TRBV3-1
d_gene: TRBD1
j_gene: TRBJ1-2
abundance: .
CDR3aa: CASSQAHRGIDGYTF
CDR3nt: TGTGCCAGCAGCCAGGCTCACAGGGGGATTGATGGCTACACCTTC

v_gene: TRBV6-1
d_gene: .
j_gene: TRBJ2-2
abundance: many
CDR3aa: CASSDQGGASGELFF
CDR3nt: TGTGCCAGCAGTGACCAAGGCGGAGCAAGCGGGGAGCTGTTTTTT

v_gene: TRBV20-1
d_gene: .
j_gene: TRBJ2-2
abundance: few
CDR3aa: CSVLGPRELFF
CDR3nt: TGCAGTGTTCTAGGGCCCCGGGAGCTGTTTTTT

v_gene: TRBV12-3/TRBV12-4
d_gene: .
j_gene: TRBJ1-4
abundance: many
CDR3aa: CASSLGRVEKLFF
CDR3nt: TGTGCCAGCAGTTTAGGCAGGGTTGAAAAACTGTTTTTT

v_gene: TRBV27
d_gene: TRBD1
j_gene: TRBJ1-5
abundance: .
CDR3aa: CASRPDRDNQPQHF
CDR3nt: TGTGCCAGCCGCCCGGACAGGGACAATCAGCCCCAGCATTTT

v_gene: TRBV19
d_gene: .
j_gene: TRBJ2-6
abundance: .
CDR3aa: CASERESGANVLTF
CDR3nt: TGTGCCAGTGAACGAGAATCTGGGGCCAACGTCCTGACTTTC

v_gene: TRBV7-8
d_gene: .
j_gene: TRBJ1-2
abundance: many
CDR3aa: CASSLRQNYGYTF
CDR3nt: TGTGCCAGCAGCTTAAGACAGAACTATGGCTACACCTTC

v_gene: TRBV28
d_gene: TRBD2
j_gene: TRBJ2-1
abundance: many
CDR3aa: CASSLSAGGRYNEQFF
CDR3nt: TGTGCCAGCAGTCTATCAGCGGGAGGGAGGTACAATGAGCAGTTCTTC

v_gene: TRBV5-1
d_gene: TRBD1
j_gene: TRBJ2-7
abundance: few
CDR3aa: CASSPHRDRAAGEQYF
CDR3nt: TGCGCCAGCAGCCCCCACCGGGACAGGGCCGCGGGCGAGCAGTACTTC

v_gene: TRBV28
d_gene: TRBD1
j_gene: TRBJ2-2
abundance: many
CDR3aa: CASTGQGTGELFF
CDR3nt: TGTGCCAGCACCGGACAGGGGACCGGGGAGCTGTTTTTT

v_gene: TRBV7-6
d_gene: .
j_gene: TRBJ2-7
abundance: .
CDR3aa: CASSLSWARGNEQYF
CDR3nt: TGTGCCAGCAGCTTGTCTTGGGCTAGAGGCAACGAGCAGTACTTC

v_gene: TRBV29-1
d_gene: .
j_gene: TRBJ1-1
abundance: many
CDR3aa: CSVELMNTEAFF
CDR3nt: TGCAGCGTTGAGCTTATGAACACTGAAGCTTTCTTT

v_gene: TRBV11-1
d_gene: .
j_gene: TRBJ1-1
abundance: many
CDR3aa: CASSPRLRADTEAFF
CDR3nt: TGTGCCAGCAGCCCACGATTGAGGGCGGACACTGAAGCTTTCTTT

v_gene: TRBV20-1
d_gene: .
j_gene: TRBJ2-7
abundance: .
CDR3aa: CSARGRAAYEQYF
CDR3nt: TGCAGCGCCCGGGGAAGGGCTGCCTACGAGCAGTACTTC

v_gene: TRBV11-2
d_gene: .
j_gene: TRBJ2-7
abundance: many
CDR3aa: CASSYNSDSAYEQYF
CDR3nt: TGTGCCAGCAGCTACAATAGCGATTCGGCCTACGAGCAGTACTTC

v_gene: TRBV7-9
d_gene: TRBD2
j_gene: TRBJ2-5
abundance: many
CDR3aa: CASSFRGGNQETQYF
CDR3nt: TGTGCCAGCAGCTTTCGGGGAGGGAACCAAGAGACCCAGTACTTC

v_gene: TRBV7-2
d_gene: .
j_gene: TRBJ1-5
abundance: few
CDR3aa: CASSSQGNDDQPQHF
CDR3nt: TGTGCCAGCAGCTCTCAGGGAAATGACGATCAGCCCCAGCATTTT

v_gene: TRBV5-1
d_gene: .
j_gene: TRBJ1-5
abundance: .
CDR3aa: CASSLGVGSNQPQHF
CDR3nt: TGCGCCAGCAGCTTGGGGGTAGGGAGCAATCAGCCCCAGCATTTT

v_gene: TRBV7-3
d_gene: .
j_gene: TRBJ2-1
abundance: .
CDR3aa: CASSLIGSEQFF
CDR3nt: TGTGCCAGCAGCTTAATAGGCTCCGAGCAGTTCTTC

v_gene: TRBV29-1
d_gene: .
j_gene: TRBJ2-1
abundance: many
CDR3aa: CSVVASGIYNEQFF
CDR3nt: TGCAGCGTTGTTGCCAGTGGGATTTACAATGAGCAGTTCTTC

v_gene: TRBV15
d_gene: TRBD1
j_gene: TRBJ1-5
abundance: .
CDR3aa: CATSRKGQGYQPQHF
CDR3nt: TGTGCCACCAGCAGAAAGGGACAGGGCTATCAGCCCCAGCATTTT

v_gene: TRBV29-1
d_gene: TRBD1
j_gene: TRBJ1-1
abundance: many
CDR3aa: CSVTGQGGTEAFF
CDR3nt: TGCAGCGTTACAGGACAGGGAGGAACTGAAGCTTTCTTT

v_gene: TRBV20-1
d_gene: .
j_gene: TRBJ2-5
abundance: .
CDR3aa: CSAIIDRAQYF
CDR3nt: TGCAGTGCTATTATCGATCGGGCCCAGTACTTC

v_gene: TRBV19
d_gene: .
j_gene: TRBJ1-1
abundance: few
CDR3aa: CAISATPNTEAFF
CDR3nt: TGTGCCATCTCAGCGACACCTAACACTGAAGCTTTCTTT